This T cell receptor (beta chain) was recorded in a study of blood T cell repertoires in COVID-19. Study as a whole: Acute-phase and convalescent COVID-19 samples originated in the United States, Italy and Spain.

With 1 base clipped from V and 2 bases from J, the junction kept 2 bases outside the gene matches. The length of the CDR3 is 15 residues. CDR1 is LGHDT, CDR2 YNNKEL, per germline (reference sequence). Original processing notes: Amplified reference gene primers provided the basis for estimating nucleated cell counts. The repertoire was sequenced with immunoSEQ multiplex PCR; TCRdb's copy has only in-frame clones and lacks some. Clone size and V and J calls were adopted from that table, with D and trimming inferred from the DNA. The table has 150,000 or so clones, roughly 78% seen once. The specimen sequenced was peripheral blood. The V gene is TRBV3-1 (or the pseudogene TRBV3-2), the J gene TRBJ1-5, with TRBD1 matching over 7 bases. The clonotype was recovered from a human donor with acute or convalescent COVID-19. The donor label of this sample is uncertain. This CDR3 reads CASSQGQGGNQPQHF. As DNA, the CDR3 is TGTGCCAGCAGCCAAGGACAGGGCGGCAATCAGCCCCAGCATTTT.